This T cell receptor (beta chain) came from a study of control samples from healthy donors and cancer patients. Germline lookup yields CDR1 SGHAT and CDR2 FQNNGV. The CDR3 spans 11 residues. The V end lost 4 bases, the J end lost 9 bases, and 4 bases lay between the germline ends. Sequencing was performed with immunoSEQ multiplex PCR; in TCRdb, only in-frame clones are kept and a portion is missing. The repertoire holds 150,000 or so clones, around 96% seen once, with about 5% in the top ten. The genes are TRBV11-2 and TRBJ1-6; D not resolved. This sequence originates from a middle-aged man in good health. Sequencing input: blood. This chain's CDR3 is CASSSGSPLHF. CDR3 nucleotide sequence: TGTGCCAGCAGCTCGGGTTCACCCCTCCACTTT.